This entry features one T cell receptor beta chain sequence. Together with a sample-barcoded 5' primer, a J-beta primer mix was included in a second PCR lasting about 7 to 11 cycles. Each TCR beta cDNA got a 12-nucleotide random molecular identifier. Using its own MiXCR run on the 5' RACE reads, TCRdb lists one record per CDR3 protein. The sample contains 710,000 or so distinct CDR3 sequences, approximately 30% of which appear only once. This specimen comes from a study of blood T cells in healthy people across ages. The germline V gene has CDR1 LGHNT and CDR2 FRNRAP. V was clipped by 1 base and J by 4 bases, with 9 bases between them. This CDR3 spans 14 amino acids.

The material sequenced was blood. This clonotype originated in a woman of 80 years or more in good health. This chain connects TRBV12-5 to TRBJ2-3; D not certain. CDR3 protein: CASGLDRVADTQYF. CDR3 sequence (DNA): TGTGCTAGTGGTTTGGACCGGGTGGCAGATACGCAGTATTTT.